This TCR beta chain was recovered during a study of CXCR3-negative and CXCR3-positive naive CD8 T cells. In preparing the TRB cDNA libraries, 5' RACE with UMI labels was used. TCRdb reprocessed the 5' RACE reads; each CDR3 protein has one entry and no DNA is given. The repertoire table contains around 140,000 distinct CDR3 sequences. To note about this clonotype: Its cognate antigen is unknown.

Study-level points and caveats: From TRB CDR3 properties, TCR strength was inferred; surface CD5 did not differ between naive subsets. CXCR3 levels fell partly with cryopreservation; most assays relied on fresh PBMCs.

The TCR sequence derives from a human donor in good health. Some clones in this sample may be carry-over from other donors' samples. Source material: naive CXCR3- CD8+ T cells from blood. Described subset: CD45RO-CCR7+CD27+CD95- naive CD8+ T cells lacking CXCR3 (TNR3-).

Here the CDR3 reads CASSLAGFTEAFF. The genes are TRBV28 and TRBJ1-1. This CDR3 contains 13 residues. Germline CDR1 is MDHEN and CDR2 is SYDVKM.